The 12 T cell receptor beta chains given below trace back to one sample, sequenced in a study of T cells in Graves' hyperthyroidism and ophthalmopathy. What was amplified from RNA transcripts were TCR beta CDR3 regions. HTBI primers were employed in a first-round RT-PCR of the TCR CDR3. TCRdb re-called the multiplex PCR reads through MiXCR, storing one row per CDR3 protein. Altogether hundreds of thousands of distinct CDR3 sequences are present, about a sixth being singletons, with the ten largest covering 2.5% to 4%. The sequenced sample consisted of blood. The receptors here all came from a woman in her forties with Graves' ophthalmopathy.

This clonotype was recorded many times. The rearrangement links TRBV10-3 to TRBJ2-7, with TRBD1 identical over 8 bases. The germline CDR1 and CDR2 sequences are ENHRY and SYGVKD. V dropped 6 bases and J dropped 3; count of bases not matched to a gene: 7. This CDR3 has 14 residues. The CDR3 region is CAIRADRGLYEQYF. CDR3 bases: TGTGCCATCAGGGCTGACAGGGGTCTCTACGAGCAGTACTTC.

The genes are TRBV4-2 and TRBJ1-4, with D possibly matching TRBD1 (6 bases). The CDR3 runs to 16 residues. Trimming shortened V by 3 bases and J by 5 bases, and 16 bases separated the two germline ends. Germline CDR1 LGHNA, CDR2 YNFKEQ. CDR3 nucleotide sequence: TGTGCCAGCAGCCAGTACTATCAGGGGTCAAATGAAAAACTGTTTTTT. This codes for CASSQYYQGSNEKLFF.

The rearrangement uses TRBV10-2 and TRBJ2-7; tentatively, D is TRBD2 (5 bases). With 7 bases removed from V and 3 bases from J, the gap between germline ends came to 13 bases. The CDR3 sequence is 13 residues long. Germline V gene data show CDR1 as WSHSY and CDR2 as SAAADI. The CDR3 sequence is CASIFSDLYEQYF. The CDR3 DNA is TGCGCCAGCATTTTTAGCGACCTCTACGAGCAGTACTTC.

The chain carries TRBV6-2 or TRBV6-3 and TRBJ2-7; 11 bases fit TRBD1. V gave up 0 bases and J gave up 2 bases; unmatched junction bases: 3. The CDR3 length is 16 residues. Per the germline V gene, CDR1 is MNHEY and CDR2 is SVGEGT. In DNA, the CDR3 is TGTGCCAGCAGTTACTCTGGACAGGGGGCCCCCTACGAGCAGTACTTC. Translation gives CASSYSGQGAPYEQYF.

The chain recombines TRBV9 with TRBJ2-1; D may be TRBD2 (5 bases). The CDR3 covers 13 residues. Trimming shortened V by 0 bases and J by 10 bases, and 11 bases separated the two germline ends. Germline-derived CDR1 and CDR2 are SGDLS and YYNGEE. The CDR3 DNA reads TGTGCCAGCAGCGTAGCTGAGGGCCTAGAGCAGTTCTTC. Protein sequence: CASSVAEGLEQFF.

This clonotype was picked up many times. The CDR3 protein is CASSARTEGNEQFF. DNA of the CDR3: TGTGCCAGCAGCGCCCGGACAGAGGGCAATGAGCAGTTCTTC. The chain links TRBV11-2 to TRBJ2-1; the D gene is possibly TRBD1 (6 bases). The CDR3 runs to 14 residues. Germline V gene sequence: CDR1 SGHAT, CDR2 FQNNGV. Trimming removed 5 bases from V and 6 bases from J, with 14 bases in between.

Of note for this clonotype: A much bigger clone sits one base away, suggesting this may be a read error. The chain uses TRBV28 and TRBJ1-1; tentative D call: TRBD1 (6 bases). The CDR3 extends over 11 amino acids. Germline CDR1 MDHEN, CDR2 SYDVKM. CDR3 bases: TGTGCCATCAGAGGGGGAACTGAAACTTTCTTT. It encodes CAIRGGTETFF.

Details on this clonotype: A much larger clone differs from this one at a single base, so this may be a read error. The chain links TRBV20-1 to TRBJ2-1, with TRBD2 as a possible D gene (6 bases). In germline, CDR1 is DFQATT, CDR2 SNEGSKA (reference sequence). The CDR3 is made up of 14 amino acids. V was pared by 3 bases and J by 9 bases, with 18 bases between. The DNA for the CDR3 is TGCAGTGCTAGTGGTGGGGAGGCTTTCGGTGAGCAGTTCTTC. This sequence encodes CSASGGEAFGEQFF.

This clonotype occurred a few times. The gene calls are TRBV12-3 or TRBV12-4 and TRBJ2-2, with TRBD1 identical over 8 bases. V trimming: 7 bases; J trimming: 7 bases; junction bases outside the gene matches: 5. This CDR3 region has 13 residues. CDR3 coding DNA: TGTGCCAGCAAGGCAGGGGGCGGCGGGGAGCTGTTTTTT. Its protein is CASKAGGGGELFF.

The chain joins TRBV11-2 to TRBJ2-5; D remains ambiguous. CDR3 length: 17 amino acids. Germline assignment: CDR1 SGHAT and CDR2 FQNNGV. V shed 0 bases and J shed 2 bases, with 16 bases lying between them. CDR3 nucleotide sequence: TGTGCCAGCAGCTTAGAGTCCGTCGGAGTATGGCAAGAGACCCAGTACTTC. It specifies CASSLESVGVWQETQYF.

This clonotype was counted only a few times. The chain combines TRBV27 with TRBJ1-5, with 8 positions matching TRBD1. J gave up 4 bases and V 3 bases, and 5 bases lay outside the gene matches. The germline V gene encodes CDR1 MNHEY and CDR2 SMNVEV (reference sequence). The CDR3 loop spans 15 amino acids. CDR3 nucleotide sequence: TGTGCCAGCAGTTTCAGGGGGCGCTTGAATCAGCCCCAGCATTTT. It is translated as CASSFRGRLNQPQHF.

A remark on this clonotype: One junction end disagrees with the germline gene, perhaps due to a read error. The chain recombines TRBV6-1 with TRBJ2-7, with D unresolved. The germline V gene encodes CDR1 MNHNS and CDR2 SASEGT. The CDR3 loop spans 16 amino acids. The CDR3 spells CASSSLRDWTSYEQHF. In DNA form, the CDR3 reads TGTGCCAGCAGTAGTCTCAGAGACTGGACCTCCTACGAGCAGCACTTC.